A single T cell receptor (beta chain) is shown here with its context. Its antigen remains unidentified. No base qualities exist here, and no much larger clone lies one base off it. The cohort consisted of 600 or so healthy bone marrow donors. At the time of sampling, every cohort member was nominally healthy, though immune exposures that went unrecorded were likely present. The donor was CMV seropositive and was included in the group of 250 to 300 seropositive cohort members. A peripheral blood sample was collected from each donor, and TCR beta sequencing was performed on peripheral blood mononuclear cells. Genomic DNA extraction from the blood cell samples was performed with the Qiagen DNeasy Blood Extraction Kit. These data are taken from a study of cytomegalovirus exposure and HLA in healthy donors (TCRdb year 2017). Some background on the complete study: In an earlier analysis of under 750 of the donors, about 260 Gb of sequence data and just under 120 million unique TCR beta sequences from about 179 million T cells were reported. Roughly 5 DR-DQ haplotypes were treated as single units for association and clustering because of strong linkage in the cohort. The study profiled the T cell repertoires of 666 subjects by immunosequencing and related them to cytomegalovirus serostatus. In addition to the first cohort of around 670 subjects, a separate validation cohort of around 110 different subjects was used. An earlier analysis of around 640 of the donors used high-throughput TCR beta sequencing to judge whether each TCR beta V gene segment behaved as functional or pseudogenic. A later genetic analysis took genome-wide SNP genotypes for about three fifths of the roughly 670 donors and used that subset as a discovery cohort. Donor age, sex, ethnicity and CMV serostatus were compiled together with the repertoire data. Among some 410 genotyped donors of the cohort, an average of about 240,000 unique TCR beta nucleotide sequences were sequenced per donor, around 18% of them non-productive. The later analysis used no new phenotypic data to find candidate immune exposures, relying instead on TCR beta sequences and their occurrence across donors. To study patterns of TCR occurrence, a later analysis re-analyzed previously published TCR beta repertoires from 500 to 850 donors and added high-resolution HLA genotyping. Every discovery cohort repertoire had been produced on one sequencing platform. Typing coverage varied by locus: roughly 629-640 donors for A, B, C, DRB1 and DQB1; approximately 560 for DQA1; about 570 for DPA1; about 450 for DPB1. The aim of the study was to test whether cataloging public T cell receptors could identify signatures of past pathogen exposure. High-throughput TCR immunosequencing, statistical association of individual TCRs with disease status, and machine learning were combined to predict cytomegalovirus infection status. Approximately 310 gigabases of sequencing data and 78 million or so unique TCR sequences were included in an early release covering under 650 HLA-typed donors. HLA typing included class I and class II loci at four-digit resolution. Of the 300 to 450 genotyped donors, 81% fell in the genetic ancestry cluster associated with self-reported Caucasian donors. Here is what the overall study found, with its caveats: A further reported finding was that TCR beta sequences accurately predicted the HLA-A and HLA-B alleles for most subjects in the first cohort. Sequencing depth was assumed to be roughly uniform across donors in the presence/absence analyses, though that assumption may not hold. Most TCR sequences were observed very rarely across donors, whereas some public TCRs were present in many individuals. It was suggested by the authors that the approach could potentially be generalized to other disease states and immunological phenotypes. A group of highly shared sequence variants was considered likely to be a technical artifact of the sequencing pipeline. Over 15 rarely observed V segments, including chromosome 9 orphons, were excluded from the earlier analysis of approximately 600 of the donors because counts were too low. Compared with equally common non-associated chains, HLA-associated TCR beta chains in a later analysis were more clonally expanded and had lower generation probabilities. Several of the top co-occurrence clusters appeared to be linked to parvovirus B19, influenza, CMV and Epstein-Barr virus, according to a later analysis. In a later genetic analysis, a missense DCLRE1C variant was associated with V-gene and J-gene trimming of TCR beta chains, and the association was replicated in an independent cohort. Immune exposure information for the cohort was limited to CMV serostatus. HLA typing was unavailable for some donors at each locus, so association tests used only the typed subset. In a later analysis, over 15,000 TCR beta sequences were associated with specific HLA alleles at a false discovery rate of 0.05. Cytomegalovirus status was reported to be diagnosed by the classifier with high specificity and sensitivity in both the original and validation cohorts. In a later analysis, the rate of TCR association differed among HLA loci, with DRB1 alleles having the most associated TCRs and HLA-C alleles having the fewest. In an earlier analysis of 587 of the donors, most TCR beta V segments appeared in productive rearrangements about 90% or about 30% of the time, broadly matching IMGT annotations. Assigning TCR associations to individual alleles was difficult when HLA alleles, especially DR and DQ, strongly co-occurred. A later analysis found that most CMV-associated TCR beta chains appeared HLA-restricted, with HLA associations seemingly driven largely by CMV exposure. A later genetic analysis reported fewer N-insertions in productive TCRs among donors in an Asian-associated ancestry cluster than the roughly 720-donor mean. Linkage disequilibrium might explain the correlated functional status among segregating V segments, but an unknown experimental factor could not be ruled out. In the study, about 150 TCR beta chains were listed as associated with cytomegalovirus. A few of the identified cytomegalovirus-associated TCR beta chains were confirmed in vitro to be specific for cytomegalovirus antigens. In this cohort, only TCR beta chains were sequenced, and detectable features were limited by the absence of alpha or paired-chain data.

The protocol used for the library was the immunoSEQ multiplex PCR assay. For the multiplex PCR, a mixture combining 60 forward primers for TCR Vbeta segments and 13 reverse primers for TCR Jbeta segments was used. Amplification of the CDR3 region of rearranged TCR beta genes was performed with a multiplex PCR assay on genomic DNA. The amplified TCR beta libraries were sequenced on the Illumina HiSeq System as 87-base-pair reads. Turning to the authors' computational methods: A later analysis counted about 80 million unique TCR beta chains across the 600 to 850 repertoires, and some 11 million of these chains were shared by at least two donors. Raw reads were error-corrected and collapsed into unique sequences by a nearest-neighbor algorithm in which closely related sequences were merged to remove PCR and sequencing errors. CDR3 sequences were aligned to IMGT reference sequences to assign V, D and J gene segments. For a sequence to be retained, a match of at least six nucleotides was required to both a V gene segment and a J gene segment. Rearrangements were called productive when the CDR3 lacked stop codons and stayed in frame with V and J; all others were non-productive. Following IMGT convention, CDR3 was defined as the stretch from the second conserved V-encoded cysteine to the conserved J-encoded phenylalanine. The earlier analysis of a few hundred of the donors excluded sequences that lacked an unambiguous match to a single V gene segment. An earlier analysis of roughly 590 of the donors called V segments functional above 56.7% productive rearrangements and segregating when the between-donor standard deviation exceeded 5%. To diagnose cytomegalovirus status from the catalog of TCR beta chain sequences, a statistical classification framework was built. V and J gene assignment, in a later analysis, came from comparing TCR nucleotide sequences with IMGT/GENE-DB human TR gene sequences. Using the TCRdist pipeline, a later analysis assigned CDR3 sequences along with most-parsimonious VDJ recombination scenarios. In a later analysis, every TCR beta chain was defined by the combination of its CDR3 amino acid sequence and its V-gene family, and reads without a unique V-gene family were dropped. To address suspected cross-contamination and a sequencing artifact, a later analysis removed roughly 640 highly shared, low-generation-probability nucleotide sequences. In a later analysis, a clonal expansion index for each public chain was calculated from normalized within-repertoire ranks of inferred template counts. Generation probabilities in a later analysis came from a VDJ recombination model fitted to out-of-frame rearrangements, and those results were checked against IGoR. Hypergeometric tests were used in a later analysis to score TCR-TCR, TCR-HLA and TCR-CMV co-occurrence, with a repertoire-size bias correction applied to the TCR pairs. In a later analysis, false discovery rates were estimated by permuting HLA or CMV assignments 20 times. In a later analysis, co-occurring TCRs were grouped with DBSCAN, and TCRdist sequence similarity was added when clustering was performed within HLA-allele-positive subsets. Co-occurrence clustering excluded repertoires with fewer than 30,000 or more than 120,000 public chains, plus five with anomalous nucleotide sharing. The table comes from immuneACCESS by way of TCRdb, which keeps in-frame sequences with V and J called. Part of the clones is missing from these tables; in studies checked, under half for an unresolved V gene and the rest for unknown reasons. V and J calls and clone size come straight from that table; D and trimming were deduced from the DNA. Present in this sample are 120,000 or so clones, about four fifths of which were seen just once. Roughly 9% of the sample lies in the top ten.

The sequenced sample consisted of PBMCs. The sequence was collected from a woman between 50 and 59 years old in good health and CMV-seropositive.

The CDR3 here reads CASSGTGSGELFF. The nucleotide sequence is given as TGTGCCAGCAGTGGGACAGGGTCCGGGGAGCTGTTTTTT. The chain is assembled from TRBV2 and TRBJ2-2, with 8 central nucleotides matching TRBD1. Taken from cysteine to phenylalanine, the CDR3 has 13 residues. The sequence is cut down to CDR3 DNA, 39 bases in frame from base 1. The germline V gene gives CDR1 as SNHLY and CDR2 as FYNNEI. After removal of 4 bases from V and 6 bases from J, the junction retains 1 base not matched to a gene.